The entry below describes one TCR beta chain. Produced via immunoSEQ multiplex PCR; TCRdb's table is partial and in-frame only. The profile covers almost 200,000 clones, with about 82% appearing a single time and 0.95% taken by the ten largest. This CDR3 comprises 14 residues. Unmatched junction bases numbered 3, after V lost 2 bases and J lost 2 bases. In germline, CDR1 is SGHDT, CDR2 YYEEEE. This sample is drawn from a study of blood T cell repertoires in COVID-19. Study-level information: The cDNA or gDNA used as material had been derived from T cells, B-cell-depleted T cells, or PBMCs.

The clonotype comes from a man between 60 and 70 years old with COVID-19, enrolled during active disease. Sequencing used peripheral blood. The chain uses TRBV5-6 and TRBJ2-7; TRBD2 aligns across 8 bases. This CDR3 is CASSFRAGAYEQYF. In nucleotides, the CDR3 is TGTGCCAGCAGCTTTAGAGCGGGAGCCTACGAGCAGTACTTC.